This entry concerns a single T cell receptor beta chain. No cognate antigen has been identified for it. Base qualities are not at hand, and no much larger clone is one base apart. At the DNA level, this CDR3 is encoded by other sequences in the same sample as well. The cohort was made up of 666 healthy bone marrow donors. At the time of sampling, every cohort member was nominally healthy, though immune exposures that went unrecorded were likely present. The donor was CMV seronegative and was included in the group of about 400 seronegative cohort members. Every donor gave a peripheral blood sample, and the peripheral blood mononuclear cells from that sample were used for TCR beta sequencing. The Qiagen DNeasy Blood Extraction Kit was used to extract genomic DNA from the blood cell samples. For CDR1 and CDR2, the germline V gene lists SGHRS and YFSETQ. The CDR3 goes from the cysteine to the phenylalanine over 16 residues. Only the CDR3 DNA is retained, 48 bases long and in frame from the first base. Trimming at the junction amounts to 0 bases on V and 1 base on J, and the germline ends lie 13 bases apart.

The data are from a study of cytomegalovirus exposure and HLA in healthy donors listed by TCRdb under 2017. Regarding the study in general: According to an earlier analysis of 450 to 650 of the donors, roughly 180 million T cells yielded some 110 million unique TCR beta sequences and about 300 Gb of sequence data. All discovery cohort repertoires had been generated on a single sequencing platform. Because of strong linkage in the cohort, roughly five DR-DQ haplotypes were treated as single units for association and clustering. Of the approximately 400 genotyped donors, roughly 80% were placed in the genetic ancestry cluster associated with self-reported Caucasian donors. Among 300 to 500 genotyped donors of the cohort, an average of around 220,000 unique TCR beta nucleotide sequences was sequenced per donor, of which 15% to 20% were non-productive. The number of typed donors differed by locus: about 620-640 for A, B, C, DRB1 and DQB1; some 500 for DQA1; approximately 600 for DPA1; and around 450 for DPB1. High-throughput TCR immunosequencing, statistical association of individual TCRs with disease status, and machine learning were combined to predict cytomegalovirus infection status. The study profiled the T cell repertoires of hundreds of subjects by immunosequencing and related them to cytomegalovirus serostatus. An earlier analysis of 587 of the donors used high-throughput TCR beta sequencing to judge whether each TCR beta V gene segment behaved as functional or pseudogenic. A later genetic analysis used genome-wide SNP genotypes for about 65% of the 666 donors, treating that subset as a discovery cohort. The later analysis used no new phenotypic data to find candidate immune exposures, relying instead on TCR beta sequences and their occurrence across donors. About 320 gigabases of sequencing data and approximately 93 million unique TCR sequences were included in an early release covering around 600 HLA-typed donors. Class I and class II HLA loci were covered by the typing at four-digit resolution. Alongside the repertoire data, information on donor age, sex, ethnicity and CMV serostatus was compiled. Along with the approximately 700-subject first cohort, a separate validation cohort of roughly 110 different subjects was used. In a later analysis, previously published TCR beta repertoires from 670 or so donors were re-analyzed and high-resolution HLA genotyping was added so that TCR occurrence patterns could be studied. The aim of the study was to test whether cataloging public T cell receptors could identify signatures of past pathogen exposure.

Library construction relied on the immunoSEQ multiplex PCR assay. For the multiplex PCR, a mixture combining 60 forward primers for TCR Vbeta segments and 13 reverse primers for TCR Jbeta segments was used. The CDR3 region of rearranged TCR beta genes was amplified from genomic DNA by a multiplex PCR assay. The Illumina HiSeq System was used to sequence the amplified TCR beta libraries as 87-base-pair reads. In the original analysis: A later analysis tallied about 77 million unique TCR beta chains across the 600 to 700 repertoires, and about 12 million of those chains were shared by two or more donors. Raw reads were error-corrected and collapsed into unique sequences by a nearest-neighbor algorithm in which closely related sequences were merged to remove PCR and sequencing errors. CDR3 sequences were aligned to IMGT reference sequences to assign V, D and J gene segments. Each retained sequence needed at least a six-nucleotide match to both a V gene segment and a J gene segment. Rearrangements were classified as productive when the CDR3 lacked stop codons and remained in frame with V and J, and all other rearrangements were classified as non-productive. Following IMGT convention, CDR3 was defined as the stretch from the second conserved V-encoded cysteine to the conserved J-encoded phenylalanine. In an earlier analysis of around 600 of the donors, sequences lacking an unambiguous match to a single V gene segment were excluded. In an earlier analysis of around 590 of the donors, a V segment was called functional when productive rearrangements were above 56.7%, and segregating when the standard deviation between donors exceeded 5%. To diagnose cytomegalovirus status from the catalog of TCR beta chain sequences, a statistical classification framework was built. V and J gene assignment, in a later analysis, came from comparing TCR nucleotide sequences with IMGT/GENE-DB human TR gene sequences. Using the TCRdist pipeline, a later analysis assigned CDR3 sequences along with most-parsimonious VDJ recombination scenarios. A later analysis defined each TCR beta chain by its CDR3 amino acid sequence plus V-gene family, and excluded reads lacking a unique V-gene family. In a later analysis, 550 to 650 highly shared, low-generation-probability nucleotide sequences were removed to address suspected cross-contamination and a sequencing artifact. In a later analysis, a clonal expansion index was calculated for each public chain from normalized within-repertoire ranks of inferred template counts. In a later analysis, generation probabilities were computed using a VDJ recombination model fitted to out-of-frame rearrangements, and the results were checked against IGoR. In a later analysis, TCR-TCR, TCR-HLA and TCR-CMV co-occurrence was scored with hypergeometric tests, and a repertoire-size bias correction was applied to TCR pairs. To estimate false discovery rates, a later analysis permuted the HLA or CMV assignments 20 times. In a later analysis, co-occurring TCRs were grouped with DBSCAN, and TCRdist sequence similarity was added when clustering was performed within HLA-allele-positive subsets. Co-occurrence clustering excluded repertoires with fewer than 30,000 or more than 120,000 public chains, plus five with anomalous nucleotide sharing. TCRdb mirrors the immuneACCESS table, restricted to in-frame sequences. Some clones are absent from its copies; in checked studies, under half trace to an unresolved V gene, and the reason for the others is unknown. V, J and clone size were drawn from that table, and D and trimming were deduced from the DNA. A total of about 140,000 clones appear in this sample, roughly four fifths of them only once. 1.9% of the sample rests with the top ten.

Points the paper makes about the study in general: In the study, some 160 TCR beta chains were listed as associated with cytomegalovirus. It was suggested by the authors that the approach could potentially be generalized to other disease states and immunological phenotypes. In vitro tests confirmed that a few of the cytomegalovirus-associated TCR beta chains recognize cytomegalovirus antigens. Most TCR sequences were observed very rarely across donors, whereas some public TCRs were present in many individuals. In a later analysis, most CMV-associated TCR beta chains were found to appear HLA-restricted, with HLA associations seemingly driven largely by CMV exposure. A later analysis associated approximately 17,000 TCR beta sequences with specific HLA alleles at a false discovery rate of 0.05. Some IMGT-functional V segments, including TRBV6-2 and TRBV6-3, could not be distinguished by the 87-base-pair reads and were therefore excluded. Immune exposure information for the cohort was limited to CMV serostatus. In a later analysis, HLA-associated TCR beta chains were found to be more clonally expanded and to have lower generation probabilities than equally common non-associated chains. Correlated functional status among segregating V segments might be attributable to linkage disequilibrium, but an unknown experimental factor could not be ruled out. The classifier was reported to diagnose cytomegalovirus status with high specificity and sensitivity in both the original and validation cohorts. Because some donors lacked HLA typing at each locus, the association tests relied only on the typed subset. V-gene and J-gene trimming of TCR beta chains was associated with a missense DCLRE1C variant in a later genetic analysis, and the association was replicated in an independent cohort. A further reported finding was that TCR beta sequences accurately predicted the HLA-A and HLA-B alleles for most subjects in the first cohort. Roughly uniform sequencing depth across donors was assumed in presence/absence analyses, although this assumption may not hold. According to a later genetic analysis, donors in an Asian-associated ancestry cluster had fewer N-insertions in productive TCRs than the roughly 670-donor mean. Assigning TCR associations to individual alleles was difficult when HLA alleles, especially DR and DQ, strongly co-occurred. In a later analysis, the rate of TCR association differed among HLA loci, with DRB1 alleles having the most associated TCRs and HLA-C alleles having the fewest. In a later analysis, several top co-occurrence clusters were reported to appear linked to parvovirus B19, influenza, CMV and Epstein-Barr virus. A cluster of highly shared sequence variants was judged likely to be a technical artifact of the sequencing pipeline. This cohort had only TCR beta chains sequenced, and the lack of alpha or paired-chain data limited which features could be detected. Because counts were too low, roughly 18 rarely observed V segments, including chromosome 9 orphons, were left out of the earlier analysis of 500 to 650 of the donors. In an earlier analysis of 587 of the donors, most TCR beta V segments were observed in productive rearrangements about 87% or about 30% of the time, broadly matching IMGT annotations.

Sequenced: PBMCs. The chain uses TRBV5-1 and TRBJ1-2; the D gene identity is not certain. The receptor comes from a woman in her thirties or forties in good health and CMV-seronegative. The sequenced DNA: TGCGCCAGCAGCTTGGCAGGCAGACCACTTAACTATGGCTACACCTTC. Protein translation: CASSLAGRPLNYGYTF.